This entry concerns a single T cell receptor (beta chain). J was trimmed by 5 bases and V by 2 bases; bases with no gene match: 7. There are 16 residues in the CDR3. From germline, CDR1 is MNHEY and CDR2 SMNVEV (reference sequence). The sample comes from a study of blood T cell repertoires in COVID-19. Study at large: Specimens from acute and convalescent COVID-19 originated in the United States, Italy and Spain.

Two negative PCRs, clearance, or symptom resolution characterized the recovered Cohort 3 donors. TCRdb keeps only in-frame clones here, not all; method: immunoSEQ multiplex PCR. The sample carries fewer than 350,000 clones, approximately 85% recorded once. The V gene is TRBV27, the J gene TRBJ2-3; 10 bases line up with TRBD2. Sequencing was carried out using PBMCs or T cells enriched from blood (not recorded which). The clonotype originates from a woman younger than 45 who had recovered from COVID-19. The CDR3 loop is CASSLTAGGLGDTQYF. CDR3 DNA: TGTGCCAGCAGTTTAACAGCGGGGGGGCTCGGAGATACGCAGTATTTT.